The entry below describes one TCR beta chain. This record belongs to a study of blood T cell repertoires in COVID-19. Turning to the study itself: PBMCs, B-cell-depleted T cells, or T cells were the source of the cDNA or gDNA that made up the material.

Germline V gene lookup returns CDR1 SEHNR and CDR2 FQNEAQ (reference sequence). The CDR3 has 15 amino acids. The V segment lost 5 bases and the J segment 6 bases; nucleotides outside the gene matches: 10. Clones were sequenced by immunoSEQ multiplex PCR, and TCRdb holds only the in-frame ones, with some missing. This sample has 300,000 to 350,000 clones, with around 87% found just once. The specimen sequenced was peripheral blood. The origin of this receptor is a man aged 18-30 years with active or convalescent COVID-19. V and J are TRBV7-9 and TRBJ2-7; 10 nucleotides agree with TRBD1. The CDR3 here is CASSSPGTGVFEQYF. The CDR3 nucleotides read TGTGCCAGCAGCAGCCCCGGGACAGGGGTTTTCGAGCAGTACTTC.